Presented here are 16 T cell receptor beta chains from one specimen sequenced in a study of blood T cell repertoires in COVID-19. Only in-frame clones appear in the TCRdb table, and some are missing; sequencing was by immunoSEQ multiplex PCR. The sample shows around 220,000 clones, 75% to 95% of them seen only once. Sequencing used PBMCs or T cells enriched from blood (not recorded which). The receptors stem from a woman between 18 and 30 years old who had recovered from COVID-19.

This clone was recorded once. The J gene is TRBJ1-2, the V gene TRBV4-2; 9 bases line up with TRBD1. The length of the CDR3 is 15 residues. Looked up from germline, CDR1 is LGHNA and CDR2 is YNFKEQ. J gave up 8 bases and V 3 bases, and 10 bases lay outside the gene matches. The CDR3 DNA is TGTGCCAGCAGCCAGGAAACAGGGGGCTTTTACGGCTACACCTTC. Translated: CASSQETGGFYGYTF.

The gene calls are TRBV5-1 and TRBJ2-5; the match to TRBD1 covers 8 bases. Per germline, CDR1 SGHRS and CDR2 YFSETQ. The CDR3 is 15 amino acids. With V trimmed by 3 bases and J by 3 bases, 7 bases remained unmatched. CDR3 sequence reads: CASSSLGTGEETQYF. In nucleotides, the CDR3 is TGCGCCAGCAGCTCCCTAGGGACAGGAGAAGAGACCCAGTACTTC.

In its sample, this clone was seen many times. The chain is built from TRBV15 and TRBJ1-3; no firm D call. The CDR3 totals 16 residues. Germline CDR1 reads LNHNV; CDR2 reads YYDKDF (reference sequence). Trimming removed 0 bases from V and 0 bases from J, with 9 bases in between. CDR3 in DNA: TGTGCCACCAGCAGAGATATACCAGTCTCTGGAAACACCATATATTTT. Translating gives CATSRDIPVSGNTIYF. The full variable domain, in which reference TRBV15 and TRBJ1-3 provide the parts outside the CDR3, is DAMVIQNPRYQVTQFGKPVTLSCSQTLNHNVMYWYQQKSSQAPKLLFHYYDKDFNNEADTPDNFQSRRPNTSFCFLDIRSPGLGDTAMYLCATSRDIPVSGNTIYFGEGSWLTVV.

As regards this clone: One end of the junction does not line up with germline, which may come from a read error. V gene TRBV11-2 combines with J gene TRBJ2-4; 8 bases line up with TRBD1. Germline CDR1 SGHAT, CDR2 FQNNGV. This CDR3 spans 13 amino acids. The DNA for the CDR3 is TGTGCCAGCAGCTTAGATTGGGGGACAGGTCACGGCTTC. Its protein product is CASSLDWGTGHGF.

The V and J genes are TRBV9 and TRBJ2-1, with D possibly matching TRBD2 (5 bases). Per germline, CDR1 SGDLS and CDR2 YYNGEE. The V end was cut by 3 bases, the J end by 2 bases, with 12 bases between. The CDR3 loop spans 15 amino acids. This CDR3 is CASSGWGEAYNEQFF. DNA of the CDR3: TGTGCCAGCAGCGGTTGGGGAGAAGCCTACAATGAGCAGTTCTTC.

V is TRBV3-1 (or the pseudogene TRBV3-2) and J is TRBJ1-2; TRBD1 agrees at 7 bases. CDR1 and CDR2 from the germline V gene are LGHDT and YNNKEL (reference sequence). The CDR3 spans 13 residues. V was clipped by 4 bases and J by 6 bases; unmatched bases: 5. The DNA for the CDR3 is TGTGCCAGCAGCCTCAGACAGGGTGATGGCTACACCTTC. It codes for CASSLRQGDGYTF.

The CDR3 nucleotides are TGTGCCAGCACGCGGGGGGCCCCCCAGAAAGCTTTCTTT. It specifies CASTRGAPQKAFF. The chain carries TRBV12-3 or TRBV12-4 and TRBJ1-1; D might be TRBD1 (6 bases). V was trimmed by 7 bases and J by 9 bases, leaving 18 bases between them. The CDR3 has 13 amino acids.

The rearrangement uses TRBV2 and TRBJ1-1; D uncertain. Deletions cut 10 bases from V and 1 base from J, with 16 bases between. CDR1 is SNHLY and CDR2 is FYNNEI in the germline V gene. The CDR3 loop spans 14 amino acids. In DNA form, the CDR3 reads TGTGCCACTCGGGTTTTTCGAAAGAACACTGAAGCTTTCTTT. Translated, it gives CATRVFRKNTEAFF.

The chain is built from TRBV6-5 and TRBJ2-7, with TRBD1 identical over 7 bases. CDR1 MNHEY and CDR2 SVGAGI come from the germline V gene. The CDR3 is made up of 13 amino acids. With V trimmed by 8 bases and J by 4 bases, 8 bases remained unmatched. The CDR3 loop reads CASRTGELYEQYF. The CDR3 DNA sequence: TGTGCCAGCCGAACAGGGGAACTTTACGAGCAGTACTTC.

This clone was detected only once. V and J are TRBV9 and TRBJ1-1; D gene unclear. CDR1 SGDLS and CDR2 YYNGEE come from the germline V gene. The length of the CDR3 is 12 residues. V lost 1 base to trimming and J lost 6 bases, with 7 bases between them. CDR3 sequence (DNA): TGTGCCAGCAGCGTAATCACAGCTGAAGCTTTCTTT. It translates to CASSVITAEAFF. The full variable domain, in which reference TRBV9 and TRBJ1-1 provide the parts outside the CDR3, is DSGVTQTPKHLITATGQRVTLRCSPRSGDLSVYWYQQSLDQGLQFLIQYYNGEERAKGNILERFSAQQFPDLHSELNLSSLELGDSALYFCASSVITAEAFFGQGTRLTVV.

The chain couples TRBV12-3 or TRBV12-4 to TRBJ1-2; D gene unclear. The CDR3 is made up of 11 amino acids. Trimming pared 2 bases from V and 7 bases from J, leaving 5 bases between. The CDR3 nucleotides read TGTGCCAGCAGTTTATCCAGTGGCTACACCTTC. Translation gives CASSLSSGYTF.

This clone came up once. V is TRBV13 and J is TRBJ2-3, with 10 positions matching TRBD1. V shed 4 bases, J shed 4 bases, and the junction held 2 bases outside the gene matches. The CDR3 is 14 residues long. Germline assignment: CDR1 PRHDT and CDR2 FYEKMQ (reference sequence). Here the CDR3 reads CASSSGTGADTQYF. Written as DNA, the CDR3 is TGTGCCAGCAGCTCCGGGACAGGGGCAGATACGCAGTATTTT. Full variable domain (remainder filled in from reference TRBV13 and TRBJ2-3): AAGVIQSPRHLIKEKRETATLKCYPIPRHDTVYWYQQGPGQDPQFLISFYEKMQSDKGSIPDRFSAQQFSDYHSELNMSSLELGDSALYFCASSSGTGADTQYFGPGTRLTVL.

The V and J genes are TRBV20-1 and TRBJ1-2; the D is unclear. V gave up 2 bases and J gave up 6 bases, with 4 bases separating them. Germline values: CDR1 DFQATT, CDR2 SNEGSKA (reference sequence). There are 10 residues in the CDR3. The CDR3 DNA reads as TGCAGTGCTAGATCGGATGGCTACACCTTC. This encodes CSARSDGYTF.

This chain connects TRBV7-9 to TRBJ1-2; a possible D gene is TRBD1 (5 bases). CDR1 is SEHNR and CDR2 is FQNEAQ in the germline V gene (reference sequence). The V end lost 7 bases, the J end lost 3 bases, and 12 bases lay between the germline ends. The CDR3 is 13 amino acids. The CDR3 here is CASIPGDHYGYTF. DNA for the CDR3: TGTGCCAGCATCCCGGGGGATCACTATGGCTACACCTTC.

The CDR3, as DNA: TGTGCCAGTAGTATTTTTGGGCCCTCGGATCAGCCCCAGCATTTT. Translating gives CASSIFGPSDQPQHF. This rearrangement joins TRBV19 to TRBJ1-5; D is unclear. Trimming shortened V by 3 bases and J by 5 bases, and 14 bases separated the two germline ends. CDR1 and CDR2 (germline): LNHDA, SQIVND (reference sequence). This CDR3 is built from 15 residues.

In DNA, the CDR3 is TGTGCCAGCAGTTTGGGGCAGGGGAACTATGGCTACACCTTC. It codes for CASSLGQGNYGYTF. The rearrangement uses TRBV28 and TRBJ1-2; a weak D match, TRBD1 (6 bases). Germline V CDR1 and CDR2: MDHEN, SYDVKM. V dropped 3 bases and J dropped 2 bases, with 10 bases sitting between them. The CDR3 consists of 14 residues.